The sequence of this TCR beta chain was determined in a study of cytomegalovirus exposure and HLA in healthy donors. Study-level background: Among 350 to 500 genotyped donors, 65% to 90% fell in the Caucasian-associated ancestry cluster.

Details on this clone: Antigen: not known.

It was with 60 Vbeta and 13 Jbeta primers that the PCR ran. The protocol was immunoSEQ multiplex PCR, while the TCRdb copy is restricted to in-frame clones and leaves out a portion. Of roughly 100,000 clones listed, about three quarters are singletons. V lost 0 bases, J lost 5 bases, and 2 bases stayed unmatched. The length of the CDR3 is 15 residues. Germline CDR1 SGHVS, CDR2 FNYEAQ. Broader study findings: Cytomegalovirus-associated TCR beta chains were listed, numbering 164. An analysis that was carried out later associated some 17,000 TCR beta sequences with HLA alleles at 0.05 false discovery rate.

The chain recombines TRBV7-6 with TRBJ2-1; 9 bases map to TRBD2. The receptor was derived from a boy younger than 18 in good health and CMV-seronegative. Source material: PBMCs. DNA for the CDR3: TGTGCCAGCAGCTTAGCTAGCGGGGGTAACAATGAGCAGTTCTTC. It is translated as CASSLASGGNNEQFF.